What follows are 26 T cell receptor beta chains derived from one specimen sequenced in a study of regulatory T cells in long-lasting Graves disease. Time point in this sample: persistent/refractory GD, antithyroid drugs over 5 years with positive TRAb. Extracted PBMC RNA gave rise to the TCR library. The authors built TCR beta libraries using iRepertoire HTBI primers and Arm-PCR of CDR3 regions. In TCRdb, the multiplex PCR reads were re-called with MiXCR into one record per CDR3 protein. The sample carries under 450,000 distinct CDR3 sequences, more than 20% recorded once. The sequences come from peripheral blood mononuclear cells (PBMCs), collected when the disease was refractory, from a patient treated with antithyroid drugs. Every receptor here comes from a woman aged 40 to 55 with Graves disease.

The chain combines TRBV6-1 with TRBJ2-7; the D call may be TRBD1 or TRBD2 (6 bases each). The CDR3 spans 13 residues. CDR1 and CDR2 (germline): MNHNS, SASEGT. V gave up 6 bases and J gave up 5 bases, with 14 bases separating them. DNA of the CDR3: TGTGCCAGCAGGAGTGGGGGGCTGAACGAGCAGTACTTC. This sequence encodes CASRSGGLNEQYF.

This clonotype occurred a few times. The J gene is TRBJ2-1, the V gene TRBV20-1; D unresolved. This CDR3 is built from 11 residues. Germline V gene lookup returns CDR1 DFQATT and CDR2 SNEGSKA (reference sequence). V dropped 6 bases and J dropped 10 bases, with 13 bases sitting between them. DNA for the CDR3: TGCAGTGCAGCTAGGAGATGGGAGCAGTTCTTC. This codes for CSAARRWEQFF.

This sequence joins TRBV27 and TRBJ2-1; possible D gene TRBD2, 6 bases. Trimming cost V 5 bases and J 6 bases, with 17 bases left between them. Per germline, CDR1 MNHEY and CDR2 SMNVEV (reference sequence). This CDR3 comprises 15 residues. The CDR3, as DNA: TGTGCCAGCAGTCCCCAGCGGGTGTCATCCAATGAGCAGTTCTTC. Protein sequence: CASSPQRVSSNEQFF.

This clonotype was seen many times. The chain recombines TRBV28 with TRBJ1-1; 8 bases agree with TRBD1. V gave up 4 bases and J gave up 0 bases; unmatched junction bases: 13. Germline V CDR1 and CDR2: MDHEN, SYDVKM. The CDR3 spans 18 residues. CDR3 in DNA: TGTGCCAGCAGTTACCCCCTCTGGACAGGGACCATGAACACTGAAGCTTTCTTT. Its protein product is CASSYPLWTGTMNTEAFF.

The chain recombines TRBV20-1 with TRBJ2-1; D not certain. Deletions cut 1 base from V and 4 bases from J, with 2 bases between. The CDR3 totals 11 residues. CDR1 is DFQATT and CDR2 is SNEGSKA in the germline V gene (reference sequence). CDR3 loop: CSARGYNEQFF. The CDR3 region has the DNA TGCAGTGCTAGAGGATACAATGAGCAGTTCTTC.

This clonotype was found a few times. The rearrangement links TRBV6-1 to TRBJ1-4; D gene ambiguous. The V gene's germline CDR1 is MNHNS and CDR2 SASEGT. This CDR3 is 18 amino acids long. Trimming took off 7 bases at V and 8 bases at J, with 29 bases between the two ends. The CDR3 DNA is TGTGCCAGCACCCAGCCTCCCTTCTCGGGGAGAGGAGGGGAAAAACTGTTTTTT. Translation: CASTQPPFSGRGGEKLFF.

There are a few counts of this clonotype. The rearrangement joins TRBV2 to TRBJ1-1; D might be TRBD1 (5 bases). V was shortened by 6 bases and J by 5 bases, with 16 bases between the two germline ends. CDR1 and CDR2 (germline): SNHLY, FYNNEI. The CDR3 runs to 14 residues. The CDR3 nucleotides read TGTGCCAGCAGCTTACAGCTAGGGGAAACTGAAGCTTTCTTT. Protein sequence: CASSLQLGETEAFF. Variable domain in full (rest from reference TRBV2 and TRBJ1-1): EPEVTQTPSHQVTQMGQEVILRCVPISNHLYFYWYRQILGQKVEFLVSFYNNEISEKSEIFDDQFSVERPDGSNFTLKIRSTKLEDSAMYFCASSLQLGETEAFFGQGTRLTVV.

This clonotype was detected only a few times. The V gene is TRBV5-1, the J gene TRBJ1-5; possible D gene TRBD1, 6 bases. Trimming removed 4 bases at V and 5 bases at J, with 16 bases between. Germline assignment: CDR1 SGHRS and CDR2 YFSETQ. This CDR3 has 15 amino acids. CDR3 nucleotide sequence: TGCGCCAGCAGCCCCGGAGGGGGAGGGTATCAGCCCCAGCATTTT. This encodes CASSPGGGGYQPQHF. Based on the CDR3 plus reference TRBV5-1 and TRBJ1-5, the full variable domain is KAGVTQTPRYLIKTRGQQVTLSCSPISGHRSVSWYQQTPGQGLQFLFEYFSETQRNKGNFPGRFSGRQFSNSRSEMNVSTLELGDSALYLCASSPGGGGYQPQHFGDGTRLSIL.

This clonotype was picked up many times. The chain has TRBV12-3 or TRBV12-4 and TRBJ2-2, with D tentatively TRBD2 (5 bases). CDR3 length: 15 residues. Trimming cost V 5 bases and J 5 bases, with 15 bases left between them. The CDR3 DNA sequence: TGTGCCAGCAGTCCCGTAGAGCGGAGGACCGGGGAGCTGTTTTTT. Protein: CASSPVERRTGELFF.

As DNA, the CDR3 is TGTGCCAGCATCCCATCCCCCTGGGAGGGGGAGCTGTTTTTT. This translates into CASIPSPWEGELFF. This chain uses TRBV11-3 with TRBJ2-2; possible D gene TRBD2, 5 bases. Trimming cost V 7 bases and J 8 bases, with 17 bases left between them. The CDR3 totals 14 residues. Per germline, CDR1 SGHNT and CDR2 YENEEA.

This clonotype was counted only a few times. This chain links TRBV12-3 or TRBV12-4 with TRBJ2-3, with a weak D call TRBD2 (6 bases). Between the trimmed V and J ends, which lost 3 bases and 0 bases, there was a span of 13 bases. The CDR3 length is 16 residues. CDR3 in DNA: TGTGCCAGCAGTTTCGGTTCGGGAGCTAGCACAGATACGCAGTATTTT. Its protein is CASSFGSGASTDTQYF.

The chain uses TRBV28 and TRBJ1-1, with D possibly TRBD1 on 6 matching bases. Germline assignment: CDR1 MDHEN and CDR2 SYDVKM. This CDR3 is built from 14 residues. The V gene lost 8 bases and the J gene lost 1 base, with 14 bases spanning the gap. The DNA of the CDR3 is TGTGCCAGCCGACTACTGACAGGGAACACTGAAGCTTTCTTT. Its translation is CASRLLTGNTEAFF. The full variable domain, its missing parts supplied by reference TRBV28 and TRBJ1-1, is DVKVTQSSRYLVKRTGEKVFLECVQDMDHENMFWYRQDPGLGLRLIYFSYDVKMKEKGDIPEGYSVSREKKERFSLILESASTNQTSMYLCASRLLTGNTEAFFGQGTRLTVV.

The sample holds many counts of this clonotype. DNA of the CDR3: TGTGCCAGCAGTAGAGTCGTAGGCATATTCGAGCAGTACTTC. It codes for CASSRVVGIFEQYF. The J gene is TRBJ2-7, the V gene TRBV2; D remains ambiguous. Trimming stripped 5 bases from V and 6 bases from J, with 17 bases between. CDR3 length: 14 residues. Germline values: CDR1 SNHLY, CDR2 FYNNEI. Using reference TRBV2 and TRBJ2-7 for the parts outside the CDR3, the full variable domain is EPEVTQTPSHQVTQMGQEVILRCVPISNHLYFYWYRQILGQKVEFLVSFYNNEISEKSEIFDDQFSVERPDGSNFTLKIRSTKLEDSAMYFCASSRVVGIFEQYFGPGTRLTVT.

This clonotype was detected many times. The V call is TRBV7-2, the J call TRBJ1-4; 9 bases fit TRBD1. J was trimmed by 5 bases and V by 3 bases; bases with no gene match: 10. The CDR3 length is 17 residues. Looked up from germline, CDR1 is SGHTA and CDR2 is FQGNSA. The CDR3 DNA sequence: TGTGCCAGCAGCTTCCGCCGGACAGGGGAAGGGAATGAAAAACTGTTTTTT. It translates to CASSFRRTGEGNEKLFF.

This clonotype was picked up many times. The chain links TRBV28 to TRBJ2-7; TRBD2 aligns across 8 bases. The CDR3 covers 16 residues. The germline gives CDR1 MDHEN, CDR2 SYDVKM. V lost 6 bases, J lost 4 bases, and 14 bases stayed unmatched. The CDR3 sequence: CASSLGSGGRPYEQYF. CDR3 DNA sequence: TGTGCCAGCAGCTTAGGATCGGGGGGGCGACCGTACGAGCAGTACTTC.

This clonotype was counted many times. This chain links TRBV28 with TRBJ1-6, with 9 bases matching TRBD1. J was trimmed by 7 bases and V by 0 bases; bases with no gene match: 1. Per germline, CDR1 MDHEN and CDR2 SYDVKM. The CDR3 runs to 15 residues. The CDR3 spells CASSLWTGGNSPLHF. In DNA form, the CDR3 reads TGTGCCAGCAGTTTATGGACAGGGGGAAATTCACCCCTCCACTTT.

This clonotype occurred many times. The gene calls are TRBV28 and TRBJ2-7; D remains unclear. This CDR3 has 12 residues. CDR1 and CDR2 from the germline V gene are MDHEN and SYDVKM. V lost 6 bases and J 1 base, leaving 7 bases between the germline ends. CDR3 nucleotide sequence: TGTGCCAGCAGCTTTGAGTCCTACGAGCAGTACTTC. Amino acid sequence: CASSFESYEQYF.

The sample holds a few counts of this clonotype. Written as DNA, the CDR3 is TGTGCCAGCAGCTTAGTTTCTCTCACCGGGGAGCTGTTTTTT. As protein: CASSLVSLTGELFF. The rearrangement links TRBV11-2 to TRBJ2-2, with D unresolved. This CDR3 is built from 14 residues. CDR1 is SGHAT, CDR2 FQNNGV, per germline. The V end lost 1 base, the J end lost 4 bases, and 7 bases lay between the germline ends.

The chain links TRBV15 to TRBJ1-2; TRBD1 agrees at 9 bases. V lost 3 bases and J lost 4; bases outside the gene matches: 0. The germline CDR1 and CDR2 sequences are LNHNV and YYDKDF (reference sequence). The CDR3 loop spans 13 amino acids. The CDR3, as DNA: TGTGCCACCAGCAGGACAGGGGGCTATGGCTACACCTTC. Encoded protein: CATSRTGGYGYTF.

This clonotype has more than one count but fewer than ten. This rearrangement joins TRBV30 to TRBJ1-5; D might be TRBD1 (5 bases). The V end lost 2 bases, the J end lost 6 bases, and 8 bases lay between the germline ends. Germline CDR1 GTSNPN, CDR2 SVGIG (reference sequence). The CDR3 is 12 amino acids. This CDR3 is CAWSIQGQPQHF. Written as DNA, the CDR3 is TGTGCCTGGAGTATTCAGGGTCAGCCCCAGCATTTT. Combining the CDR3 with reference TRBV30 and TRBJ1-5 gives the whole variable domain SQTIHQWPATLVQPVGSPLSLECTVEGTSNPNLYWYRQAAGRGLQLLFYSVGIGQISSEVPQNLSASRPQDRQFILSSKKLLLSDSGFYLCAWSIQGQPQHFGDGTRLSIL.

This clonotype was seen more than once but under ten times. The chain combines TRBV9 with TRBJ2-2; D perhaps matches TRBD1 (5 bases). CDR3 length: 16 residues. V dropped 0 bases and J dropped 3 bases, with 12 bases sitting between them. Germline lookup yields CDR1 SGDLS and CDR2 YYNGEE. Written as DNA, the CDR3 is TGTGCCAGCAGCGTAGATAGCTTGGGGCACACCGGGGAGCTGTTTTTT. It yields the protein CASSVDSLGHTGELFF.

This clonotype occurred many times. J is TRBJ1-1 and V is TRBV29-1; D is undetermined. From germline, CDR1 is SQVTM and CDR2 ANQGSEA. V was clipped by 5 bases and J by 1 base, with 8 bases between them. The CDR3 extends over 12 amino acids. The CDR3 here is CSVQAGNTEAFF. CDR3 coding DNA: TGCAGCGTTCAGGCGGGGAACACTGAAGCTTTCTTT. The variable domain in full, with the rest retrieved from reference TRBV29-1 and TRBJ1-1, is SAVISQKPSRDICQRGTSLTIQCQVDSQVTMMFWYRQQPGQSLTLIATANQGSEATYESGFVIDKFPISRPNLTFSTLTVSNMSPEDSSIYLCSVQAGNTEAFFGQGTRLTVV.

The chain links TRBV12-3 or TRBV12-4 to TRBJ2-2; weak D call: TRBD2 (6 bases). V lost 2 bases, J lost 7 bases, and 11 bases lay in between. This CDR3 is built from 14 residues. CDR3 bases: TGTGCCAGCAGTTTACGTGGGGAGGACGGGGAGCTGTTTTTT. This sequence encodes CASSLRGEDGELFF.

This clonotype occurred many times. The gene calls are TRBV28 and TRBJ2-7, with 7 nucleotides matching TRBD1. CDR1 MDHEN and CDR2 SYDVKM come from the germline V gene. This CDR3 is 14 amino acids long. J gave up 5 bases and V 4 bases, and 8 bases lay outside the gene matches. The CDR3 bases are TGTGCCAGCAGTTACAGGGGACGGGTTAACGAGCAGTACTTC. This translates into CASSYRGRVNEQYF.

This clonotype appeared a few times. The gene calls are TRBV7-2 and TRBJ2-1; D not certain. Germline V gene lookup returns CDR1 SGHTA and CDR2 FQGNSA. V lost 3 bases and J lost 1, with 4 bases in between. This CDR3 contains 13 residues. The chain's CDR3 is CASSFWSYNEQFF. The DNA of the CDR3 is TGTGCCAGCAGCTTCTGGTCCTACAATGAGCAGTTCTTC.

Note on this clonotype: Given a much more abundant clone one base away, this may be a read error. CDR3 sequence: CASSPDRDYSSPLHF. CDR3 DNA sequence: TGTGCCAGCAGCCCAGACAGGGATTATAGTTCACCCCTCCACTTT. The chain uses TRBV12-3 or TRBV12-4 and TRBJ1-6, with 7 positions matching TRBD1. The CDR3 is 15 residues long.